What follows describes a single T cell receptor beta chain. The junction does not match germline at one end; this may be a read error. Original handling: Estimation of nucleated cell counts relied on the amplification of reference gene primers. Produced via immunoSEQ multiplex PCR; TCRdb's table is partial and in-frame only. That table is the source of V, J and clone size, and D and trimming were worked out from the DNA. The sample consists of around 440,000 clones, 88% of them appearing once. This sample was included in a study of blood T cell repertoires in COVID-19. Overall study context: Material from acute and convalescent COVID-19 was sourced from the United States, Italy and Spain.

It was during active infection that Seattle patients were enrolled and then longitudinally followed. The origin of this receptor is a woman in her fifties or sixties with COVID-19, enrolled during active disease. The sample was peripheral blood.

CDR3 in DNA: TGTGCCAACAGCGTAGGCGACAGGGGAAGCTATGGCTACACCTTC. Translated, it gives CANSVGDRGSYGYTF. The chain is built from TRBV9 and TRBJ1-2; 8 positions agree with TRBD1. Per germline, CDR1 SGDLS and CDR2 YYNGEE. The CDR3 consists of 15 residues.